This record concerns one T cell receptor (beta chain) sequence. The germline V gene has CDR1 SGDLS and CDR2 YYNGEE. With 3 bases clipped from V and 6 bases from J, the junction kept 10 bases outside the gene matches. The CDR3 is made up of 15 amino acids. Profiling relied on immunoSEQ multiplex PCR, and the TCRdb table lists in-frame clones only, not all of them. This sample has 25,000 to 35,000 clones; over 70% occur once, and the top ten carry over 9.5%. The sample originates from a study of early stage breast cancer tumors. Study-level information: ER+/PR+/HER2- status applied to about 70% of the 16 invasive breast tumors.

The genes are TRBV9 and TRBJ2-3; 7 nucleotides agree with TRBD1. The sequencing sample was made of breast tumor tissue. This TCR was recovered from a person aged 25 to 39 with breast cancer. The CDR3 protein is CASSGTGDQEDTQYF. CDR3 coding DNA: TGTGCCAGCAGCGGAACAGGGGACCAGGAGGATACGCAGTATTTT.